The rows below give T cell receptor beta chains drawn from one sample of a study of regulatory T cells in long-lasting Graves disease. TCRdb analysed the multiplex PCR reads with MiXCR anew, one entry per CDR3 protein. Among approximately 400,000 distinct CDR3 sequences listed, around 22% were seen once. This material consisted of peripheral blood mononuclear cells (PBMCs), taken when the disease was refractory, from a patient treated with antithyroid drugs. These TCRs come from a female donor with Graves disease. Each CDR3 is given with its conserved first and last residue. D genes are given only for firm matches. Where a row states a size, it is once, few, many or the class of an expanded clone; other rows omit it.

>TRBJ2-7|TRBV5-1|.|.
CASSLVLGASSYEQYF
TGCGCCAGCAGCTTGGTTTTGGGCGCATCATCCTACGAGCAGTACTTC
>TRBJ2-1|TRBV20-1|many|TRBD2
CSAREGAGGPGDEQFF
TGCAGTGCTAGAGAAGGAGCGGGAGGGCCGGGAGATGAGCAGTTCTTC
>TRBJ2-2|TRBV20-1|.|TRBD2
CSARASGRRARSGELFF
TGCAGTGCTAGAGCTAGCGGGAGACGAGCTAGGTCCGGGGAGCTGTTTTTT
>TRBJ2-7|TRBV3-1|.|.
CASSHNSDYEQYF
TGTGCCAGCAGCCATAACTCGGACTACGAGCAGTACTTC
>TRBJ2-4|TRBV6-5|.|TRBD1
CASSSRDRGWDIQYF
TGTGCCAGCAGTTCCCGGGACAGGGGTTGGGACATTCAGTACTTC
>TRBJ2-2|TRBV11-2|few|.
CASSLLSSGHGELFF
TGTGCCAGCAGCCTACTTAGTAGTGGGCACGGGGAGCTGTTTTTT
>TRBJ1-5|TRBV19|many|TRBD1
CASKNGTGYQPQHF
TGTGCCAGCAAAAACGGGACAGGGTATCAGCCCCAGCATTTT
>TRBJ1-1|TRBV29-1|few|.
CSVEWRGKAFF
TGCAGCGTTGAATGGAGGGGGAAGGCTTTCTTT
>TRBJ2-7|TRBV5-1|.|TRBD2
CASSLASSGDYEQYF
TGCGCCAGCAGCTTGGCGTCTAGCGGGGACTACGAGCAGTACTTC
>TRBJ2-7|TRBV7-2|many|.
CASSLEQVSPFEQYF
TGTGCCAGCAGCTTGGAACAGGTGTCCCCCTTCGAGCAGTACTTC
>TRBJ2-5|TRBV20-1|.|.
CSALDRTQETQYF
TGCAGTGCTCTCGACAGGACCCAAGAGACCCAGTACTTC
>TRBJ2-7|TRBV2|.|.
CASSLYFDWELYERYF
TGTGCCAGCAGCTTATATTTCGACTGGGAGCTCTACGAGCGGTACTTC
>TRBJ1-4|TRBV15|few|.
CATSQWGTNEKLFF
TGTGCCACCAGCCAATGGGGAACTAATGAAAAACTGTTTTTT
>TRBJ1-4|TRBV20-1|few|.
CSARDGTTGTNEKLFF
TGCAGTGCTAGAGACGGGACCACCGGCACTAATGAAAAACTGTTTTTT
>TRBJ2-1|TRBV15|few|.
CATSRTLGNEQFF
TGTGCCACCAGCAGGACACTAGGCAATGAGCAGTTCTTC